This T cell receptor (beta chain) is from a study of T cells in Graves' hyperthyroidism and ophthalmopathy. The TCR beta CDR3 regions underwent amplification using RNA transcripts as the source. The HTBI primer set served for first-round RT-PCR of the TCR CDR3. One entry per CDR3 protein, called by TCRdb with MiXCR from the multiplex PCR reads. The sample lists about 58,000 distinct CDR3 sequences, about 49% occurring once. Findings and limits, study-wide: Blood also carried most thyroid clonotypes expanded above 0.001.

At least 3 on the Clinical Activity Score was recorded for ophthalmopathy patients, who also had NOSPECS grade at least 4 and duration under 3 months. Orbital computed tomography and thyroid ultrasound, together with serum TRAb and thyroxine and clinical symptoms, were used for diagnoses. The CDR3 is made up of 17 amino acids. Germline V gene lookup returns CDR1 DFQATT and CDR2 SNEGSKA (reference sequence). Trimming removed 5 bases from V and 5 bases from J, with 27 bases in between. Worth noting for this clonotype: The antigen remains undetermined.

The rearrangement joins TRBV20-1 to TRBJ2-5; D perhaps matches TRBD1 (6 bases). This clonotype was obtained from a woman in her 30s with Graves' ophthalmopathy. The sample was blood. The CDR3 nucleotides read TGCAGTGCTCCCCCTGGGGCAGGGGCCCGAAAGGGGGAGACCCAGTACTTC. It translates to CSAPPGAGARKGETQYF.